Below, 27 T cell receptor beta chains from the same sample are listed, as sequenced in a study of blood T cell repertoires in COVID-19. Generated by immunoSEQ multiplex PCR, the TCRdb table keeps only in-frame clones and is missing some. The sample contains roughly 15,000 clones, around 82% of which appear only once. Sequenced sample: peripheral blood. The receptors come from a woman aged 55-70 years with acute or convalescent COVID-19.

The chain employs TRBV28 and TRBJ1-5; D perhaps matches TRBD1 (6 bases). CDR1 and CDR2 (germline): MDHEN, SYDVKM. V shed 5 bases and J shed 7 bases, with 21 bases lying between them. The CDR3 consists of 16 residues. The CDR3 coding sequence is TGTGCCAGCAGTCCATGGGGGCAGGGGTTTGGGCAGCCCCAGCATTTT. Encoded protein: CASSPWGQGFGQPQHF.

The chain combines TRBV5-6 with TRBJ2-7, with D perhaps TRBD1 (7 bases). The CDR3 extends over 13 amino acids. Germline-derived CDR1 and CDR2 are SGHDT and YYEEEE. Between the trimmed V and J ends, which lost 0 bases and 5 bases, there was a span of 9 bases. CDR3: CASSLARGDEQYF. CDR3 bases: TGTGCCAGCAGCTTGGCCAGGGGGGACGAGCAGTACTTC.

The chain uses TRBV6-2 or TRBV6-3 and TRBJ2-1; D is uncertain. Germline values: CDR1 MNHEY, CDR2 SVGEGT. The length of the CDR3 is 15 residues. V was shortened by 2 bases and J by 3 bases, with 11 bases between the two germline ends. The CDR3, as DNA: TGTGCCAGCAGTTACGGGCAGTCGCGCTACAATGAGCAGTTCTTC. Translated, it gives CASSYGQSRYNEQFF.

The rearrangement links TRBV12-5 to TRBJ1-1, with 9 nucleotides matching TRBD1. Unmatched junction bases numbered 8, after V lost 7 bases and J lost 5 bases. Germline lookup yields CDR1 LGHNT and CDR2 FRNRAP. CDR3 length: 14 residues. The CDR3 DNA reads TGTGCTAGTGCCCGGGACAGGGTATATACTGAAGCTTTCTTT. Amino acids: CASARDRVYTEAFF.

V is TRBV24-1 and J is TRBJ2-1, with a possible D match to TRBD1 (6 bases). The CDR3 covers 15 residues. The germline V gene encodes CDR1 KGHDR and CDR2 SFDVKD. Trimming left V 1 base short and J 6 bases short, with 12 bases between. CDR3 residues: CATSDLFSGVNEQFF. The CDR3 DNA reads TGTGCCACCAGTGATTTATTCTCAGGGGTCAATGAGCAGTTCTTC.

The chain carries TRBV20-1 and TRBJ1-6, with D uncertain. The CDR3 sequence is 13 residues long. V was cut by 3 bases and J by 7 bases, with 10 bases left in between. The germline V gene encodes CDR1 DFQATT and CDR2 SNEGSKA (reference sequence). The chain's CDR3 is CSASARPNSPLHF. The CDR3 region has the DNA TGCAGTGCTAGTGCCAGGCCAAATTCACCCCTCCACTTT.

By sample fraction, this clone is hyperexpanded (1% or more). The CDR3 spells CASSQEIQDISGNTIYF. DNA of the CDR3: TGTGCCAGCAGCCAAGAAATACAGGACATCTCTGGAAACACCATATATTTT. The chain carries TRBV4-2 and TRBJ1-3; D perhaps matches TRBD1 (5 bases). Trimming removed 0 bases at V and 0 bases at J, with 12 bases between. The CDR3 is made up of 17 amino acids. Germline CDR1 is LGHNA and CDR2 is YNFKEQ.

The chain has TRBV11-3 and TRBJ2-1; 7 bases are shared with TRBD1. This CDR3 spans 14 amino acids. The germline V gene encodes CDR1 SGHNT and CDR2 YENEEA. J was trimmed by 4 bases and V by 5 bases; bases with no gene match: 5. CDR3 sequence (DNA): TGTGCCAGCAGCGCAGGGGGAATATACAATGAGCAGTTCTTC. This translates into CASSAGGIYNEQFF.

The chain couples TRBV11-2 to TRBJ1-2; weak D call: TRBD1 (6 bases). This CDR3 is built from 15 residues. Trimming took off 2 bases at V and 1 base at J, with 11 bases between the two ends. The germline gives CDR1 SGHAT, CDR2 FQNNGV. DNA of the CDR3: TGTGCCAGCAGCTTAAGGCAGGGGCTTAACTATGGCTACACCTTC. Translating gives CASSLRQGLNYGYTF.

This chain joins TRBV6-5 and TRBJ1-5; D is possibly TRBD1 (5 bases). With 8 bases removed from V and 6 bases from J, the gap between germline ends came to 14 bases. The CDR3 is 13 residues long. The germline V gene has CDR1 MNHEY and CDR2 SVGAGI. This chain's CDR3 is CASGVRVSQPQHF. DNA for the CDR3: TGTGCCAGCGGGGTCAGGGTCAGTCAGCCCCAGCATTTT.

This clone has just a few counts. The J gene is TRBJ1-1, the V gene TRBV7-9; D not resolved. There are 13 residues in the CDR3. Germline V gives CDR1 SEHNR, CDR2 FQNEAQ (reference sequence). Deletions cut 7 bases from V and 4 bases from J, with 13 bases between. CDR3 DNA: TGTGCCAGCACCTCTGTTATCCTCACTGAAGCTTTCTTT. The encoded protein is CASTSVILTEAFF.

The chain uses TRBV24-1 and TRBJ2-1, with 10 bases fitting TRBD1. This CDR3 region has 15 residues. The J segment lost 6 bases and the V segment lost 3 bases, leaving 4 bases of the junction unmatched. Germline CDR1 and CDR2: KGHDR and SFDVKD. The CDR3 coding sequence is TGTGCCACCAGTGATGGGACAGGGGATTTCAATGAGCAGTTCTTC. The encoded protein is CATSDGTGDFNEQFF.

The chain carries TRBV6-6 and TRBJ2-5; 11 bases map to TRBD1. This CDR3 is built from 13 residues. Germline CDR1 reads MNHNY; CDR2 reads SVGAGI (reference sequence). CDR3 DNA: TGTGGGAGGGACAGGGGGTTGGAAGAGACCCAGTACTTC. Translation: CGRDRGLEETQYF.

The CDR3 DNA sequence: TGTGCCAGCAGCTCCCTGGGGACTAGTACCTACAATGAGCAGTTCTTC. Its translation is CASSSLGTSTYNEQFF. V usage is TRBV9 and J usage is TRBJ2-1; 8 nucleotides agree with TRBD2. Germline values: CDR1 SGDLS, CDR2 YYNGEE. V lost 4 bases, J lost 2 bases, and 8 bases stayed unmatched. This CDR3 is 16 amino acids long.

This clone showed up just once. J is TRBJ2-7 and V is TRBV5-1, with 7 bases identical to TRBD1. The V and J ends lost 0 bases and 2 bases, in that order; junction bases with no gene match: 5. This CDR3 is built from 15 residues. Germline CDR1 is SGHRS and CDR2 is YFSETQ. Written as DNA, the CDR3 is TGCGCCAGCAGCTTGGAGGGGACAGTTACCTACGAGCAGTACTTC. It translates to CASSLEGTVTYEQYF.

This clone was picked up one time. CDR3 in amino acids: CASSLPGTVQIQYF. In nucleotides, the CDR3 is TGTGCCAGCAGTTTGCCCGGGACAGTTCAAATTCAGTACTTC. The chain employs TRBV28 and TRBJ2-4; 7 nucleotides line up with TRBD1. The CDR3 totals 14 residues. V shed 3 bases and J 10 bases; nucleotides not matched to a gene: 9. Germline V lookup: CDR1 MDHEN, CDR2 SYDVKM.

The chain has TRBV11-2 and TRBJ1-2, with 7 bases aligning to TRBD1. CDR3 length: 17 amino acids. Germline V gives CDR1 SGHAT, CDR2 FQNNGV. After removal of 1 base from V and 2 bases from J, the junction contained 10 bases not matched to a gene. The CDR3 nucleotides read TGTGCCAGCAGCTTAGGGCAGGGGGTTCTCCGGAACTATGGCTACACCTTC. It is translated as CASSLGQGVLRNYGYTF.

The chain has TRBV7-9 and TRBJ2-2, with TRBD1 matching 9 bases. V shed 5 bases, J shed 3 bases, and the junction held 16 bases outside the gene matches. This CDR3 has 19 amino acids. Germline CDR1 reads SEHNR; CDR2 reads FQNEAQ (reference sequence). CDR3 residues: CASSPRTGELGADTGELFF. The DNA for the CDR3 is TGTGCCAGCAGCCCTAGGACAGGGGAATTGGGTGCTGACACCGGGGAGCTGTTTTTT.

This sequence joins TRBV30 and TRBJ1-1, with 10 bases identical to TRBD1. Per germline, CDR1 GTSNPN and CDR2 SVGIG (reference sequence). The CDR3 totals 16 residues. The ends lost 1 base at V and 1 base at J; junction bases unmatched: 6. The CDR3 region is CAWSADRGPGNTEAFF. The CDR3 DNA reads as TGTGCCTGGAGTGCTGACAGGGGGCCGGGGAACACTGAAGCTTTCTTT.

V is TRBV4-2 and J is TRBJ2-2; D gene uncertain. Trimming removed 1 base at V and 5 bases at J, with 5 bases between. The CDR3 sequence is 13 residues long. Germline V gene sequence: CDR1 LGHNA, CDR2 YNFKEQ. The CDR3 DNA sequence: TGTGCCAGCAGCCAAGCCCTTACCGGGGAGCTGTTTTTT. It codes for CASSQALTGELFF.

The chain has TRBV9 and TRBJ2-3, with 11 bases identical to TRBD2. The CDR3 is 15 residues long. Germline CDR1 SGDLS, CDR2 YYNGEE. J was trimmed by 6 bases and V by 0 bases; bases with no gene match: 3. The CDR3 DNA sequence: TGTGCCAGCAGCGTAGTAGCGGGGGGGACCGATACGCAGTATTTT. Protein product: CASSVVAGGTDTQYF.

This chain links TRBV30 with TRBJ1-5, with TRBD1 as a possible D gene (6 bases). V lost 1 base and J lost 2, with 6 bases in between. The CDR3 runs to 13 residues. Germline assignment: CDR1 GTSNPN and CDR2 SVGIG (reference sequence). The CDR3, as DNA: TGTGCCTGGAGTGGGACAGGCAATCAGCCCCAGCATTTT. It translates to CAWSGTGNQPQHF.

This clone was recorded only once. The V call is TRBV5-1, the J call TRBJ1-5; TRBD1 matches at 10 bases. The length of the CDR3 is 16 residues. The germline V gene has CDR1 SGHRS and CDR2 YFSETQ. The V segment lost 1 base and the J segment 6 bases; nucleotides outside the gene matches: 7. The CDR3 region is CASSLSGQGETQPQHF. The CDR3 nucleotides read TGCGCCAGCAGCTTGTCCGGACAGGGGGAAACTCAGCCCCAGCATTTT.

The rearrangement links TRBV19 to TRBJ1-6, with 9 bases identical to TRBD1. J gave up 8 bases and V 4 bases, and 6 bases lay outside the gene matches. This CDR3 comprises 15 residues. Germline-derived CDR1 and CDR2 are LNHDA and SQIVND (reference sequence). The CDR3 loop is CASSTIQGAHSPLHF. The CDR3 DNA sequence: TGTGCCAGTAGTACGATACAGGGGGCTCATTCACCCCTCCACTTT.

The chain carries TRBV5-5 and TRBJ1-4, with a tentative D call TRBD1 (5 bases). The CDR3 has 15 amino acids. Germline CDR1 reads SGHKS; CDR2 reads YYEKEE (reference sequence). Trimming took 4 bases from V and 5 from J, leaving 15 bases between them. Written as DNA, the CDR3 is TGTGCCAGCAGCCCGGTCCGGGGGGTGAATGAAAAACTGTTTTTT. Its protein product is CASSPVRGVNEKLFF.

In this sample, this clone turned up once. CDR3 loop: CASSQVPGTTPYEQYF. The CDR3 nucleotides are TGCGCCAGCAGCCAAGTCCCCGGGACTACCCCCTACGAGCAGTACTTC. The chain couples TRBV4-1 to TRBJ2-7; TRBD2 aligns across 7 bases. V trimming: 1 base; J trimming: 2 bases; junction bases outside the gene matches: 8. Germline CDR1 and CDR2: MGHRA and YSYEKL. The CDR3 sequence is 16 residues long.

Judged by abundance, this clone is medium-sized (0.01 to 0.1%). The chain joins TRBV7-8 to TRBJ2-7; TRBD1 matches 11 bases. The V gene end was trimmed by 5 bases and the J gene end by 2 bases; junction bases not matched to a gene: 8. The CDR3 runs 16 residues. Per germline, CDR1 SGHVS and CDR2 FQNEAQ. CDR3 bases: TGTGCCAGCAGCCCACCTCCGGGACAGGGGGCCTACGAGCAGTACTTC. This encodes CASSPPPGQGAYEQYF.